Listed here are 28 T cell receptor beta chains from one sample, sequenced in a study of blood T cells in healthy people across ages. Through a sample-barcoded 5' primer and a J-beta primer mix, a second PCR was run for roughly 6 to 12 cycles. TCRdb ran MiXCR on the 5' RACE reads and lists one entry per CDR3 protein. The repertoire holds around 970,000 distinct CDR3 sequences, with roughly half as singletons. Sequenced: blood. Receptors originate from an older woman in good health.

In the case of this clonotype: Mismatch with germline at one junction end may stem from a read error. The chain carries TRBV5-1 and TRBJ1-4, with D unresolved. CDR1 SGHRS and CDR2 YFSETQ come from the germline V gene. The CDR3 sequence is 14 residues long. CDR3 sequence (DNA): TGCGCCAGCACCAGCGGGGAAACTAAGGAAAAACTGTTTTTT. Protein sequence: CASTSGETKEKLFF.

A word on this clonotype: At one of its ends the junction is not consistent with the germline gene, which may arise from a read error. The chain recombines TRBV20-1 with TRBJ2-4; TRBD2 aligns across 8 bases. The end of the DNA aligns better with TRBJ2-7, so the J call may be wrong. Germline V gene sequence: CDR1 DFQATT, CDR2 SNEGSKA (reference sequence). This CDR3 contains 14 residues. The CDR3, as DNA: TGCAGTGGTAGAGGGGAGACTAGCGTCTACGAGCAGTACTTC. Translated, it gives CSGRGETSVYEQYF.

This chain joins TRBV3-1 and TRBJ1-2; D is uncertain. The CDR3 has 15 residues. V dropped 4 bases and J dropped 8 bases, with 20 bases sitting between them. The germline CDR1 and CDR2 sequences are LGHDT and YNNKEL (reference sequence). The CDR3 coding sequence is TGTGCCAGCAGCCCCACGCGGCAGTCCTTGGGAGGCTACACCTTC. Protein: CASSPTRQSLGGYTF.

The chain uses TRBV9 and TRBJ2-5; D is unresolved. The CDR3 consists of 14 residues. V was clipped by 3 bases and J by 4 bases, with 13 bases between them. CDR1 is SGDLS, CDR2 YYNGEE, per germline. CDR3 DNA: TGTGCCAGCAGCGGCGTAGCCCATGGAGAGACCCAGTACTTC. Translation gives CASSGVAHGETQYF.

This clonotype was seen a single time. The V call is TRBV30, the J call TRBJ2-5; D is uncertain. The assigned J gene may be wrong: the sequence end matches TRBJ2-7 better. Germline V gene sequence: CDR1 GTSNPN, CDR2 SVGIG (reference sequence). The CDR3 spans 11 residues. CDR3 sequence reads: CAWSAAYEQYF. The CDR3 DNA is TGTGCCTGGAGTGCTGCCTACGAGCAGTACTTC.

The V and J genes are TRBV5-1 and TRBJ2-5, with 10 positions matching TRBD2. The CDR3 length is 16 residues. With 0 bases clipped from V and 5 bases from J, the junction kept 7 bases outside the gene matches. Germline V gene lookup returns CDR1 SGHRS and CDR2 YFSETQ. DNA for the CDR3: TGCGCCAGCAGCTTGGCCGTTAGCGGGGGGTCTGAGACCCAGTACTTC. Amino acids: CASSLAVSGGSETQYF.

The chain employs TRBV7-9 and TRBJ2-3; D not certain. The CDR3 contains 14 residues. Germline V CDR1 and CDR2: SEHNR, FQNEAQ (reference sequence). Trimming pared 6 bases from V and 1 base from J, leaving 11 bases between. This CDR3 reads CASRLDGGTDTQYF. DNA for the CDR3: TGTGCCAGCAGGCTGGATGGCGGCACAGATACGCAGTATTTT.

This chain joins TRBV4-1 and TRBJ1-4; D uncertain. Trimming shortened V by 4 bases and J by 0 bases, and 15 bases separated the two germline ends. The CDR3 extends over 17 amino acids. The germline gives CDR1 MGHRA, CDR2 YSYEKL. The CDR3 sequence is CASSRGGVGSTNEKLFF. DNA of the CDR3: TGCGCCAGCAGCCGAGGTGGAGTGGGGTCAACTAATGAAAAACTGTTTTTT.

This chain connects TRBV4-1 to TRBJ2-7; no firm D call. The ends were cut back, 0 bases at V and 0 bases at J, with 6 bases in the middle. The germline gives CDR1 MGHRA, CDR2 YSYEKL. The CDR3 has 14 amino acids. The CDR3 DNA reads as TGCGCCAGCAGCCAAGACCATGCCTCCTACGAGCAGTACTTC. This sequence encodes CASSQDHASYEQYF.

The genes are TRBV9 and TRBJ2-5, with a possible D match to TRBD2 (6 bases). This CDR3 is built from 13 residues. V lost 0 bases and J 5 bases, leaving 8 bases between the germline ends. CDR1 SGDLS and CDR2 YYNGEE come from the germline V gene. CDR3 residues: CASSVESGETQYF. The CDR3 DNA follows: TGTGCCAGCAGCGTAGAGAGCGGGGAGACCCAGTACTTC.

The V gene is TRBV18, the J gene TRBJ2-3; 10 bases agree with TRBD2. The V and J ends lost 3 bases and 5 bases, in that order; junction bases with no gene match: 17. Per germline, CDR1 KGHSH and CDR2 LQKENI. The CDR3 is made up of 19 amino acids. CDR3 DNA sequence: TGTGCCAGCTCACCGAGCTTGGAAGCAGCGGGAGGGCCTGAAGATACGCAGTATTTT. Its protein is CASSPSLEAAGGPEDTQYF. Based on the CDR3 plus reference TRBV18 and TRBJ2-3, the full variable domain is NAGVMQNPRHLVRRRGQEARLRCSPMKGHSHVYWYRQLPEEGLKFMVYLQKENIIDESGMPKERFSAEFPKEGPSILRIQQVVRGDSAAYFCASSPSLEAAGGPEDTQYFGPGTRLTVL.

The chain couples TRBV20-1 to TRBJ2-5; D unresolved. The CDR3 length is 13 residues. V dropped 3 bases and J dropped 5 bases, with 13 bases sitting between them. CDR1 and CDR2 (germline): DFQATT, SNEGSKA (reference sequence). The CDR3 sequence: CSARPPHGETQYF. The CDR3 DNA reads TGCAGTGCTAGGCCCCCGCACGGGGAGACCCAGTACTTC.

This clonotype occurred a few times. The gene calls are TRBV24-1 and TRBJ2-3; TRBD2 might be the D (5 bases). Germline lookup yields CDR1 KGHDR and CDR2 SFDVKD. The V end was cut by 3 bases, the J end by 5 bases, with 17 bases between. This CDR3 region has 16 residues. CDR3 nucleotide sequence: TGTGCCACCAGTGATCCGGATACCGGGGTTGGAGATACGCAGTATTTT. Translated, it gives CATSDPDTGVGDTQYF.

V and J are TRBV4-2 and TRBJ2-1; D is unresolved. Germline-derived CDR1 and CDR2 are LGHNA and YNFKEQ. Trimming took 0 bases from V and 4 from J, leaving 7 bases between them. CDR3 size: 14 residues. The CDR3 coding sequence is TGTGCCAGCAGCCAAGAATCGGAGTACAATGAGCAGTTCTTC. It translates to CASSQESEYNEQFF.

Concerning this clonotype itself: A much larger clone differs from this one at a single base, so this may be a read error. V gene TRBV6-5 combines with J gene TRBJ2-3; TRBD1 matches at 7 bases. The CDR3 is 15 residues long. The germline V gene has CDR1 MNHEY and CDR2 SVGAGI. V lost 6 bases, J lost 0 bases, and 6 bases stayed unmatched. CDR3 DNA sequence: TGTGCCAGCAGGCGAGGGGGCACTAGCACAGATACGCAGTATTTT. Amino acids: CASRRGGTSTDTQYF.

This clonotype occurred a few times. The chain employs TRBV14 and TRBJ2-7; D is perhaps TRBD1 (6 bases). The CDR3 length is 16 residues. CDR1 is SGHDN and CDR2 is FVKESK in the germline V gene. Trimming stripped 1 base from V and 4 bases from J, with 17 bases between. CDR3 bases: TGTGCCAGCAGCCAAGTAGTTCCAACAGGGCGGTACGAGCAGTACTTC. Protein product: CASSQVVPTGRYEQYF.

As to this clonotype: One end of the junction fails to match germline, which may point to a read error. The chain couples TRBV7-8 to TRBJ2-7, with D possibly being TRBD1 or TRBD2 (5 bases each). From germline, CDR1 is SGHVS and CDR2 FQNEAQ. The CDR3 has 15 amino acids. The CDR3 DNA reads TGTGCCAGAAGCTACCCGACGCAGGGACCCTACGAGCAGTACTTC. As protein: CARSYPTQGPYEQYF.

The gene calls are TRBV28 and TRBJ2-7; TRBD1 or TRBD2 may be the D gene (5 bases each). This CDR3 is built from 15 residues. Germline CDR1 MDHEN, CDR2 SYDVKM. The V and J ends lost 5 bases and 4 bases respectively, with 18 bases between them. The CDR3 loop is CASSPTRGARYEQYF. CDR3 coding DNA: TGTGCCAGCAGTCCTACTAGGGGTGCGAGGTACGAGCAGTACTTC.

V usage is TRBV5-1 and J usage is TRBJ2-1; D gene uncertain. Trimming shortened V by 1 base and J by 5 bases, and 10 bases separated the two germline ends. Germline loops: CDR1 SGHRS, CDR2 YFSETQ. The CDR3 covers 14 residues. CDR3 protein: CASSLQSANNEQFF. CDR3 sequence (DNA): TGCGCCAGCAGCTTGCAGAGCGCAAACAATGAGCAGTTCTTC.

V is TRBV12-3 or TRBV12-4 and J is TRBJ2-4; D may be TRBD1 (5 bases). CDR3 length: 13 amino acids. The germline V and J ends were trimmed by 3 bases and 9 bases, with 12 bases remaining between them. DNA of the CDR3: TGTGCCAGCAGTTTCTCCAGGGTTGGCATTCAGTACTTC. Its translation: CASSFSRVGIQYF.

This clonotype was counted a few times. The chain has TRBV11-1 and TRBJ1-6; D ambiguous. The ends were cut back, 5 bases at V and 9 bases at J, with 17 bases in the middle. The CDR3 loop spans 15 amino acids. CDR1 and CDR2 from the germline V gene are SGHAT and FQDESV (reference sequence). CDR3 loop: CASSAGPANRSPLHF. CDR3 bases: TGTGCCAGCAGCGCCGGACCGGCAAACCGTTCACCCCTCCACTTT.

The rearrangement links TRBV7-2 to TRBJ2-7; D not certain. Looked up from germline, CDR1 is SGHTA and CDR2 is FQGNSA. V was clipped by 5 bases and J by 0 bases, with 11 bases between them. The CDR3 spans 14 residues. The CDR3 loop is CASSLSARSYEQYF. The DNA for the CDR3 is TGTGCCAGCAGCCTGTCCGCGCGCTCCTACGAGCAGTACTTC.

In this sample, this clonotype turned up a few times. V gene TRBV18 combines with J gene TRBJ2-5; D gene unclear. Germline V gene sequence: CDR1 KGHSH, CDR2 LQKENI. The CDR3 totals 15 residues. Trimming stripped 2 bases from V and 3 bases from J, with 13 bases between. CDR3 nucleotide sequence: TGTGCCAGCTCACCATCGGGTGTACGGAAAGAGACCCAGTACTTC. It specifies CASSPSGVRKETQYF.

The chain employs TRBV29-1 and TRBJ2-1; D possibly matches TRBD1 or TRBD2 (5 bases each). Trimming took 5 bases from V and 6 from J, leaving 14 bases between them. CDR3 length: 13 residues. Germline values: CDR1 SQVTM, CDR2 ANQGSEA. The CDR3 region is CSVSNPGPNEQFF. CDR3 coding DNA: TGCAGCGTTTCTAACCCGGGACCCAATGAGCAGTTCTTC.

This clonotype appeared a few times. The chain employs TRBV7-2 and TRBJ2-1; 14 bases are a match to TRBD2. The V and J ends lost 5 bases and 15 bases, in that order; junction bases with no gene match: 6. Germline CDR1 and CDR2: SGHTA and FQGNSA. The length of the CDR3 is 13 residues. For the CDR3, the DNA is TGTGCCAGCAGCAAGGAGGGGACTAGCGGGAGGTTCTTC. Its translation: CASSKEGTSGRFF. Full variable domain (outside the CDR3, taken from reference TRBV7-2 and TRBJ2-1): GAGVSQSPSNKVTEKGKDVELRCDPISGHTALYWYRQSLGQGLEFLIYFQGNSAPDKSGLPSDRFSAERTGGSVSTLTIQRTQQEDSAVYLCASSKEGTSGRFFGPGTRLTVL.

The chain recombines TRBV7-6 with TRBJ1-1, with D tentatively TRBD1 (6 bases). The V gene lost 5 bases and the J gene lost 8 bases, with 21 bases spanning the gap. This CDR3 spans 15 amino acids. Germline-derived CDR1 and CDR2 are SGHVS and FNYEAQ. CDR3 residues: CASSSYSRGGMEAFF. CDR3 nucleotide sequence: TGTGCCAGCAGCAGCTACAGCAGGGGCGGAATGGAAGCTTTCTTT.

V is TRBV27 and J is TRBJ2-5; D is unclear. The tail of the sequence fits TRBJ2-7 better, so the J call may be wrong. The germline gives CDR1 MNHEY, CDR2 SMNVEV (reference sequence). CDR3 length equals 15 residues. This CDR3 reads CASSLARVNPYEQYF. CDR3 coding DNA: TGTGCCAGCAGTTTAGCTAGGGTAAACCCCTACGAGCAGTACTTC.

The J gene is TRBJ1-2, the V gene TRBV27; D ambiguous. The V gene lost 6 bases and the J gene lost 6 bases, with 14 bases spanning the gap. The CDR3 is 13 amino acids. Per the germline V gene, CDR1 is MNHEY and CDR2 is SMNVEV (reference sequence). This CDR3 reads CASRFTGTHGYTF. The CDR3 DNA follows: TGTGCCAGCAGGTTCACCGGAACTCATGGCTACACCTTC.